This TCR beta chain is drawn from a study of cytomegalovirus exposure and HLA in healthy donors. Study summary: Membership in the Caucasian-associated ancestry cluster was found for 65% to 85% of 300 to 400 genotyped donors.

V lost 4 bases, J lost 7 bases, and 22 bases lay in between. Germline V lookup: CDR1 SNHLY, CDR2 FYNNEI. CDR3 length equals 16 residues. Points from the study as a whole: An apparent linkage of common viral pathogens to several of the most significant clusters emerged in a later analysis. The classifier, whose performance was assessed in both the original and validation cohorts, reportedly diagnosed cytomegalovirus status with high specificity and sensitivity.

Comments on this clone: What it binds is not known.

In the PCR, 60 Vbeta and 13 Jbeta primers were used. The assay was immunoSEQ multiplex PCR, and TCRdb's table has in-frame clones only and misses some. The sample contains about 150,000 clones, around three fifths of which appear only once. Sequencing was performed on PBMCs. This TCR was sampled from a woman under 40 in good health and CMV-seropositive. The chain recombines TRBV2 with TRBJ1-2; a possible D gene is TRBD1 (6 bases). The CDR3 DNA is TGTGCCAGCAGTGCGTCGGGGGGGGGCTTGCTATCTGGCTACACCTTC. Translating it yields CASSASGGGLLSGYTF.